Presented here are 10 T cell receptor beta chains from one specimen sequenced in a study of cytomegalovirus exposure and HLA in healthy donors (dated by TCRdb to 2017 to 2019). Receptor amplification or capture employed the immunoSEQ multiplex PCR assay. For the multiplex PCR, a mixture combining 60 forward primers for TCR Vbeta segments and 13 reverse primers for TCR Jbeta segments was used. Imported from immuneACCESS, the table was reduced by TCRdb to in-frame sequences with V and J called. These copies leave out some clones; in studies compared against another copy, an unresolved V gene accounts for under half, and the cause of the remainder is not known. The sample contains 100,000 or so clones, 75% of them found a single time. The ten biggest clones cover 1.3% of the sample. The sequencing input was PBMCs. The receptors originated from a man aged 35 to 55 in good health and CMV-seronegative.

The V and J genes are TRBV4-3 and TRBJ1-2, with TRBD1 matching 10 bases. Germline values: CDR1 LGHNA, CDR2 YSLEER. This CDR3 has 14 residues. The junction had 5 bases not matched to a gene; V was cut back by 4 bases and J by 6 bases. The CDR3 nucleotides are TGCGCCAGCAGCCCTCGGACAGGGGGTGATGGCTACACCTTC. Encoded protein: CASSPRTGGDGYTF.

This chain uses TRBV9 with TRBJ2-1, with a tentative D call TRBD2 (5 bases). The CDR3 is 14 residues long. The V gene lost 0 bases and the J gene lost 6 bases, with 10 bases spanning the gap. Germline V gene lookup returns CDR1 SGDLS and CDR2 YYNGEE. CDR3 in DNA: TGTGCCAGCAGCGTAGGGGGAGATCCCAATGAGCAGTTCTTC. The encoded protein is CASSVGGDPNEQFF.

The chain uses TRBV7-8 and TRBJ2-7; 9 positions match TRBD2. In germline, CDR1 is SGHVS, CDR2 FQNEAQ. The CDR3 has 14 residues. V dropped 3 bases and J dropped 5; count of bases not matched to a gene: 5. The CDR3 sequence is CASSLREGLNEQYF. Written as DNA, the CDR3 is TGTGCCAGCAGCTTGCGGGAGGGCCTCAACGAGCAGTACTTC.

The chain is built from TRBV2 and TRBJ2-5, with D possibly TRBD1 on 6 matching bases. CDR1 SNHLY and CDR2 FYNNEI come from the germline V gene. Trimming removed 5 bases at V and 9 bases at J, with 16 bases between. The CDR3 totals 13 residues. The CDR3 DNA sequence: TGTGCCAGCAGTTGGGACACGGGCGAGGCCCAGTACTTC. This translates into CASSWDTGEAQYF.

J is TRBJ1-6 and V is TRBV5-8, with D possibly being TRBD1 (5 bases). The V gene's germline CDR1 is SGHTS and CDR2 YDEGEE. Trimming shortened V by 1 base and J by 5 bases, and 13 bases separated the two germline ends. The CDR3 loop spans 16 amino acids. The CDR3 protein is CASSLTGRADNSPLHF. The CDR3 DNA reads TGTGCCAGCAGCTTGACTGGCAGGGCGGATAATTCACCCCTCCACTTT.

V usage is TRBV4-3 and J usage is TRBJ1-1; tentative D call: TRBD1 (5 bases). The CDR3 runs 14 residues. Germline V CDR1 and CDR2: LGHNA, YSLEER. V was clipped by 3 bases and J by 1 base, with 9 bases between them. The CDR3 sequence is CASSHLTENTEAFF. The DNA of the CDR3 is TGCGCCAGCAGCCACCTGACAGAGAACACTGAAGCTTTCTTT.

The rearrangement uses TRBV19 and TRBJ1-5; tentatively, D is TRBD1 (6 bases). Germline-derived CDR1 and CDR2 are LNHDA and SQIVND (reference sequence). Trimming cost V 4 bases and J 7 bases, with 14 bases left between them. The CDR3 is 14 amino acids. The CDR3 nucleotides are TGTGCCAGTAGTAACACAGGGTCTTACCAGCCCCAGCATTTT. The encoded protein is CASSNTGSYQPQHF.

The genes are TRBV5-4 and TRBJ2-2; possible D gene TRBD2, 6 bases. The germline gives CDR1 SGHNT, CDR2 YYREEE (reference sequence). The ends were cut back, 0 bases at V and 5 bases at J, with 14 bases in the middle. The CDR3 is made up of 16 amino acids. This CDR3 is CASSLGGRGGTGELFF. CDR3 DNA sequence: TGTGCCAGCAGCTTGGGTGGGCGGGGCGGGACCGGGGAGCTGTTTTTT.

The CDR3 DNA follows: TGTGCCAGCAGTGATAACAGTCACAATCAGCCCCAGCATTTT. This sequence encodes CASSDNSHNQPQHF. This chain joins TRBV6-1 and TRBJ1-5, with D unclear. In germline, CDR1 is MNHNS, CDR2 SASEGT. Trimming pared 3 bases from V and 3 bases from J, leaving 9 bases between. This CDR3 has 14 residues.

This clone has more than one count but fewer than ten. The V and J genes are TRBV4-3 and TRBJ2-1; 14 bases are a match to TRBD2. V shed 4 bases and J 9 bases; nucleotides not matched to a gene: 5. Germline V CDR1 and CDR2: LGHNA, YSLEER. The CDR3 is 15 amino acids. The CDR3 DNA is TGCGCCAGCAGCCGACTAGCGGGGGGGCCAGGTGAGCAGTTCTTC. Translated, it gives CASSRLAGGPGEQFF.